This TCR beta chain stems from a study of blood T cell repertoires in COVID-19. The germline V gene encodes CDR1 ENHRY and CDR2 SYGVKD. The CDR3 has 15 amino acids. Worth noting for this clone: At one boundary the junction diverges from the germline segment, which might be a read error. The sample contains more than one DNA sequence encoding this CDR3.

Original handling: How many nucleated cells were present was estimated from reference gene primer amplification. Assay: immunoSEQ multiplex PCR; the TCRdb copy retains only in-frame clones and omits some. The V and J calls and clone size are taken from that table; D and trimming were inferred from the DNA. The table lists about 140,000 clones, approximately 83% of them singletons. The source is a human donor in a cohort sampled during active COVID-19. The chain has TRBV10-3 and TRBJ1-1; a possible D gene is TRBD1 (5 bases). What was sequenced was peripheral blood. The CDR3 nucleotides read TGTGCCATCAGTGATGATCTAGGGGCGGACACTGAAGCCTTCTTT. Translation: CAISDDLGADTEAFF.